The 32 T cell receptor beta chains reported below all come from one sample, sequenced in a study of blood T cell repertoires in COVID-19. The repertoire was sequenced with immunoSEQ multiplex PCR; TCRdb's copy has only in-frame clones and lacks some. The data show 310,000 or so clones, with around 86% seen just once and roughly 1.9% held by the top ten. Material: peripheral blood. The receptor source for this set is a woman aged 30 to 39 who had recovered from COVID-19.

CDR3 DNA sequence: TGTGCCAGCAGCCCCCTGCCGGGACAGGGATCCTACGAGCAGTACTTC. This gives the protein CASSPLPGQGSYEQYF. The chain carries TRBV7-9 and TRBJ2-7, with TRBD1 identical over 9 bases. The CDR3 extends over 16 amino acids. The germline V gene has CDR1 SEHNR and CDR2 FQNEAQ (reference sequence). The V and J ends lost 5 bases and 1 base, in that order; junction bases with no gene match: 9. Variable domain in full (rest from reference TRBV7-9 and TRBJ2-7): DTGVSQNPRHKITKRGQNVTFRCDPISEHNRLYWYRQTLGQGPEFLTYFQNEAQLEKSRLLSDRFSAERPKGSFSTLEIQRTEQGDSAMYLCASSPLPGQGSYEQYFGPGTRLTVT.

This chain connects TRBV14 to TRBJ1-4, with unresolved D. Trimming left V 0 bases short and J 8 bases short, with 13 bases between. CDR1 SGHDN and CDR2 FVKESK come from the germline V gene. The CDR3 extends over 15 amino acids. The CDR3 is CASSQEPKLSEKLFF. The CDR3 DNA reads as TGTGCCAGCAGCCAAGAACCAAAGCTGAGCGAAAAACTGTTTTTT.

Written as DNA, the CDR3 is TGTGCCAGTAGTACTGGACGGGAAAGGGCAGATACGCAGTATTTT. Encoded protein: CASSTGRERADTQYF. The chain has TRBV19 and TRBJ2-3; a possible D gene is TRBD2 (5 bases). In germline, CDR1 is LNHDA, CDR2 SQIVND (reference sequence). V was pared by 4 bases and J by 4 bases, with 15 bases between. The length of the CDR3 is 15 residues.

The CDR3 DNA sequence: TGTGCCAGCAGGATGCAGGGTGACTATGGCTACACCTTC. This codes for CASRMQGDYGYTF. This sequence joins TRBV12-3 or TRBV12-4 and TRBJ1-2; D may be TRBD1 (5 bases). The length of the CDR3 is 13 residues. The V and J ends lost 6 bases and 3 bases respectively, with 11 bases between them.

The table lists this clone with a few counts. The J gene is TRBJ2-1, the V gene TRBV19; TRBD1 aligns across 7 bases. The CDR3 totals 15 residues. From germline, CDR1 is LNHDA and CDR2 SQIVND (reference sequence). Trimming took 0 bases from V and 6 from J; bases not matched to a gene: 5. The CDR3, as DNA: TGTGCCAGTAGTATAGACAGGGGGTTTAGCAATGAGCAGTTCTTC. It codes for CASSIDRGFSNEQFF.

The V gene is TRBV5-4, the J gene TRBJ1-1; tentatively, D is TRBD1 (6 bases). V dropped 2 bases and J dropped 0 bases, with 11 bases sitting between them. This CDR3 has 15 residues. Germline V gives CDR1 SGHNT, CDR2 YYREEE (reference sequence). The CDR3 DNA reads TGTGCCAGCAGCTTAATTCAGGGGATGAACACTGAAGCTTTCTTT. Amino acids: CASSLIQGMNTEAFF.

The V and J genes are TRBV13 and TRBJ2-7; D remains ambiguous. The germline CDR1 and CDR2 sequences are PRHDT and FYEKMQ (reference sequence). This CDR3 comprises 12 residues. V was cut by 3 bases and J by 3 bases, with 6 bases left in between. The CDR3 is CASSLSGYEQYF. CDR3 DNA: TGTGCCAGCAGCTTGTCGGGCTACGAGCAGTACTTC.

V is TRBV4-1 and J is TRBJ2-1; possibly TRBD2 for D (6 bases). The CDR3 consists of 15 residues. Germline V CDR1 and CDR2: MGHRA, YSYEKL. V was trimmed by 2 bases and J by 5 bases, leaving 13 bases between them. The CDR3 DNA is TGCGCCAGCAGCCAATCGGGGGTGGGTGACAATGAGCAGTTCTTC. This gives the protein CASSQSGVGDNEQFF.

In this sample, this clone turned up once. The CDR3 sequence: CASSPSSGRINEQFF. The CDR3 DNA is TGTGCCAGCAGCCCCAGCAGCGGGAGGATCAATGAGCAGTTCTTC. V gene TRBV7-3 combines with J gene TRBJ2-1, with 9 positions matching TRBD2. Germline assignment: CDR1 SGHTA and CDR2 FQGTGA. V shed 5 bases, J shed 6 bases, and the junction held 8 bases outside the gene matches. The CDR3 totals 15 residues.

The chain combines TRBV7-3 with TRBJ1-1; 8 bases align to TRBD1. The germline V gene has CDR1 SGHTA and CDR2 FQGTGA. Trimming cost V 2 bases and J 2 bases; bases outside gene matches: 1. CDR3 length equals 14 residues. The CDR3, as DNA: TGTGCCAGCAGCTTACAGGGGGCTAACACTGAAGCTTTCTTT. It is translated as CASSLQGANTEAFF.

The rearrangement links TRBV16 to TRBJ2-1; D perhaps matches TRBD1 (6 bases). V was cut by 1 base and J by 8 bases, with 18 bases left in between. The germline gives CDR1 KGHSY, CDR2 FQNENV. The CDR3 covers 16 residues. Written as DNA, the CDR3 is TGTGCCAGCAGCCAATTAAGGAGACAGGCAACTGATGAGCAGTTCTTC. This sequence encodes CASSQLRRQATDEQFF.

The chain carries TRBV6-5 and TRBJ2-2; the D is unclear. This CDR3 spans 13 amino acids. Germline V lookup: CDR1 MNHEY, CDR2 SVGAGI. Trimming took off 2 bases at V and 5 bases at J, with 6 bases between the two ends. The CDR3 DNA follows: TGTGCCAGCAGTTACGCGGAAACCGGGGAGCTGTTTTTT. Its translation: CASSYAETGELFF.

This chain uses TRBV5-5 with TRBJ1-6; tentatively, D is TRBD1 (5 bases). Germline-derived CDR1 and CDR2 are SGHKS and YYEKEE (reference sequence). The CDR3 has 14 residues. V was pared by 1 base and J by 10 bases, with 12 bases between. CDR3 protein: CASSLLVQGSPLHF. CDR3 sequence (DNA): TGTGCCAGCAGCTTGTTAGTTCAGGGATCACCCCTCCACTTT. Drawing the rest from reference TRBV5-5 and TRBJ1-6, the complete variable domain is DAGVTQSPTHLIKTRGQQVTLRCSPISGHKSVSWYQQVLGQGPQFIFQYYEKEERGRGNFPDRFSARQFPNYSSELNVNALLLGDSALYLCASSLLVQGSPLHFGNGTRLTVT.

In nucleotides, the CDR3 is TGCACCAGGGGGATGAGCGGGACCGATACGCAGTATTTT. Translated, it gives CTRGMSGTDTQYF. V is TRBV1 and J is TRBJ2-3; the table's D call, TRBD2, was not checked against the DNA. TRBV1 counts as a pseudogene. The CDR3 covers 13 residues.

The V call is TRBV10-3, the J call TRBJ2-6; 8 bases map to TRBD1. V was pared by 3 bases and J by 2 bases, with 6 bases of the junction left unmatched. CDR3 size: 17 residues. Germline V lookup: CDR1 ENHRY, CDR2 SYGVKD. In DNA, the CDR3 is TGTGCCATCAGTGATAAAGACAGGGGAGCTGGGGCCAACGTCCTGACTTTC. This codes for CAISDKDRGAGANVLTF.

The V and J genes are TRBV10-1 and TRBJ2-1; 8 bases are a match to TRBD2. CDR1 and CDR2 (germline): WNHNN, SYGVQD (reference sequence). The V segment lost 5 bases and the J segment 9 bases; nucleotides outside the gene matches: 15. CDR3 length: 16 residues. The CDR3 loop reads CASSSPNTAGGAEQFF. The CDR3 DNA reads TGCGCCAGCAGTTCACCGAATACTGCCGGGGGGGCTGAGCAGTTCTTC.

The V call is TRBV6-2 or TRBV6-3, the J call TRBJ2-7; 8 bases agree with TRBD1. V shed 0 bases and J 5 bases; nucleotides not matched to a gene: 3. The germline CDR1 and CDR2 sequences are MNHEY and SVGEGT. The CDR3 is 14 amino acids. The CDR3 region has the DNA TGTGCCAGCAGTTACTCAGGACAGGGCCACGAGCAGTACTTC. Amino acid sequence: CASSYSGQGHEQYF.

This clone was seen just once. The chain recombines TRBV7-2 with TRBJ2-3; maybe TRBD1 (6 bases). From germline, CDR1 is SGHTA and CDR2 FQGNSA. This CDR3 is built from 17 residues. Trimming shortened V by 2 bases and J by 1 base, and 16 bases separated the two germline ends. The CDR3 protein is CASSLTTGSRGTDTQYF. In DNA form, the CDR3 reads TGTGCCAGCAGCTTAACTACAGGGTCTCGCGGCACAGATACGCAGTATTTT. The whole variable domain, filled in from reference TRBV7-2 and TRBJ2-3, reads GAGVSQSPSNKVTEKGKDVELRCDPISGHTALYWYRQSLGQGLEFLIYFQGNSAPDKSGLPSDRFSAERTGGSVSTLTIQRTQQEDSAVYLCASSLTTGSRGTDTQYFGPGTRLTVL.

The chain recombines TRBV10-3 with TRBJ2-7; D possibly corresponds to TRBD1 (5 bases). V was clipped by 7 bases and J by 2 bases, with 12 bases between them. The CDR3 has 13 amino acids. Germline CDR1 and CDR2: ENHRY and SYGVKD. CDR3 nucleotides: TGTGCCATCACCCCAGGGTGGACCTACGAGCAGTACTTC. Amino acids: CAITPGWTYEQYF.

This chain joins TRBV5-1 and TRBJ2-7; a weak D match, TRBD2 (5 bases). The CDR3 loop spans 15 amino acids. Germline lookup yields CDR1 SGHRS and CDR2 YFSETQ. Trimming left V 5 bases short and J 4 bases short, with 19 bases between. The CDR3 spells CASSRSGGGPYEQYF. The CDR3 region has the DNA TGCGCCAGCAGTAGGAGCGGCGGCGGTCCGTACGAGCAGTACTTC.

The rearrangement links TRBV4-1 to TRBJ2-2; no definite D call. Germline V gives CDR1 MGHRA, CDR2 YSYEKL. This CDR3 has 14 residues. V gave up 4 bases and J gave up 1 base, with 7 bases separating them. In DNA, the CDR3 is TGCGCCAGCAGCCGATCAGGGAACACCGGGGAGCTGTTTTTT. Amino acids: CASSRSGNTGELFF.

The chain uses TRBV18 and TRBJ1-3; D unclear. Germline CDR1 KGHSH, CDR2 LQKENI. The CDR3 covers 16 residues. Trimming removed 0 bases from V and 0 bases from J, with 9 bases in between. This chain's CDR3 is CASSPPRGSSGNTIYF. CDR3 in DNA: TGTGCCAGCTCACCACCTCGCGGAAGCTCTGGAAACACCATATATTTT.

J is TRBJ2-4 and V is TRBV24-1; the D is unclear. V was pared by 2 bases and J by 6 bases, with 7 bases between. Germline CDR1 reads KGHDR; CDR2 reads SFDVKD. The length of the CDR3 is 13 residues. CDR3 sequence: CATSDSYPNIQYF. CDR3 DNA: TGTGCCACCAGTGATTCCTACCCAAACATTCAGTACTTC.

V and J are TRBV7-6 and TRBJ1-6; D is unresolved. V gave up 1 base and J gave up 6 bases, with 10 bases separating them. Germline CDR1 is SGHVS and CDR2 is FNYEAQ. The CDR3 loop spans 15 amino acids. For the CDR3, the DNA is TGTGCCAGCAGCTTAGAAAGCTACCCTAATTCACCCCTCCACTTT. It encodes CASSLESYPNSPLHF.

The V gene is TRBV2, the J gene TRBJ2-2; perhaps TRBD1 as D (6 bases). The CDR3 is made up of 16 amino acids. Germline CDR1 is SNHLY and CDR2 is FYNNEI. Trimming stripped 8 bases from V and 1 base from J, with 17 bases between. The CDR3 is CASGWPQGLNTGELFF. The CDR3 DNA is TGTGCCAGCGGATGGCCCCAGGGGCTGAACACCGGGGAGCTGTTTTTT.

The V and J genes are TRBV25-1 and TRBJ2-3, with 11 nucleotides matching TRBD1. From germline, CDR1 is MGHDK and CDR2 SYGVNS. The CDR3 contains 15 residues. The ends lost 8 bases at V and 2 bases at J; junction bases unmatched: 6. As DNA, the CDR3 is TGTGCCAGCTCTCTGGGACAGGGGGTCACAGATACGCAGTATTTT. As protein: CASSLGQGVTDTQYF.

The chain carries TRBV30 and TRBJ2-1; 9 bases line up with TRBD2. The CDR3 totals 13 residues. Germline V lookup: CDR1 GTSNPN, CDR2 SVGIG (reference sequence). The junction had 4 bases not matched to a gene; V was cut back by 4 bases and J by 6 bases. The CDR3 loop reads CAWNSGGSNEQFF. CDR3 sequence (DNA): TGTGCCTGGAATAGCGGGGGTTCCAATGAGCAGTTCTTC.

Relative to its sample, this clone is large (0.1 to 1%). The chain has TRBV5-1 and TRBJ2-7, with 9 nucleotides matching TRBD1. Per germline, CDR1 SGHRS and CDR2 YFSETQ. Trimming at V came to 4 bases and at J to 7 bases, leaving 9 bases not matched to a gene. This CDR3 contains 14 residues. The CDR3 nucleotides read TGCGCCAGCAGCCCCGGGGACAGGGAGCATGAGCAGTACTTC. This sequence encodes CASSPGDREHEQYF.

The rearrangement uses TRBV2 and TRBJ2-5; no clear D gene. The germline V gene encodes CDR1 SNHLY and CDR2 FYNNEI. V was cut by 2 bases and J by 0 bases, with 7 bases left in between. The length of the CDR3 is 14 residues. The CDR3 region is CASSEQLYQETQYF. CDR3 DNA sequence: TGTGCCAGCAGTGAACAACTTTACCAAGAGACCCAGTACTTC. Combining the CDR3 with reference TRBV2 and TRBJ2-5 gives the whole variable domain EPEVTQTPSHQVTQMGQEVILRCVPISNHLYFYWYRQILGQKVEFLVSFYNNEISEKSEIFDDQFSVERPDGSNFTLKIRSTKLEDSAMYFCASSEQLYQETQYFGPGTRLLVL.

The chain joins TRBV5-4 to TRBJ1-1, with unresolved D. CDR3 length: 14 amino acids. Per germline, CDR1 SGHNT and CDR2 YYREEE (reference sequence). V was cut by 0 bases and J by 4 bases, with 10 bases left in between. The CDR3 region has the DNA TGTGCCAGCAGCTTGGATGAGGGTTTCACTGAAGCTTTCTTT. It codes for CASSLDEGFTEAFF.

This rearrangement joins TRBV24-1 to TRBJ2-3, with TRBD2 matching 12 bases. V dropped 4 bases and J dropped 4; count of bases not matched to a gene: 2. Per the germline V gene, CDR1 is KGHDR and CDR2 is SFDVKD. This CDR3 region has 15 residues. CDR3 nucleotides: TGTGCCACCAGTGACCTAGCGGGAGGGCCAGATACGCAGTATTTT. Translated: CATSDLAGGPDTQYF.

The J gene is TRBJ2-5, the V gene TRBV23-1; D is possibly TRBD1 (6 bases). TRBV23-1 is given ORF status, its function remaining uncertain. CDR3 size: 12 residues. Trimming removed 9 bases at V and 3 bases at J, with 11 bases between. As DNA, the CDR3 is TGCGCCAGTCCAGGGGTTGAAGAGACCCAGTACTTC. It specifies CASPGVEETQYF.